These 10 T cell receptor beta chains share one sample of origin, sequenced in a study (dated by TCRdb to the mid-2010s). Cells that were CD4+CD25+CD127-/low were isolated as Tregs. Library construction relied on 5' RACE. The sequencer listed for this sample is Illumina MiSeq. The public sequencing data were trimmed at Q25 with fastp and processed into clonotypes with MiXCR by TCRdb, which kept only in-frame beta chains. Each entry merges the rows of one CDR3 protein and shows their most common DNA and genes. This sample comprises some 30,000 distinct CDR3 sequences, 25% to 30% of them detected only once. About 2.5% of the sample is held by the ten biggest clonotypes. Sequencing was done on a sample of tumor-infiltrating Tregs sorted from the breast tumor. The receptor set was obtained from a female donor with breast cancer.

The V call is TRBV21-1, the J call TRBJ2-1; the DNA was not used to check the table's D call, TRBD1. TRBV21-1 is given as a pseudogene. The CDR3 covers 16 residues. CDR3 sequence (DNA): TGTGCCAGCAGCGGCGGTCAGGGGGCATTGCACAATGAGCAGTTCTTC. Translation gives CASSGGQGALHNEQFF.

The CDR3 spells CASSAQTLTDGELFF. CDR3 nucleotides: TGTGCCAGCAGTGCCCAGACTCTAACGGACGGGGAGCTGTTTTTT. The chain couples TRBV6-1 to TRBJ2-2; D remains ambiguous. Germline CDR1 MNHNS, CDR2 SASEGT. This CDR3 comprises 15 residues. V was clipped by 4 bases and J by 7 bases, with 16 bases between them.

J is TRBJ1-5 and V is TRBV12-3 or TRBV12-4; D may be TRBD1 (6 bases). V dropped 3 bases and J dropped 8 bases, with 11 bases sitting between them. CDR3 length: 13 amino acids. In DNA form, the CDR3 reads TGTGCCAGCAGTTTTGCAGGGGATAAGCCCCAGCATTTT. It specifies CASSFAGDKPQHF.

As to this clonotype: A much larger clone differs by one base, so this may be a read error. The chain joins TRBV5-1 to TRBJ1-1; 7 bases match TRBD1. Unmatched junction bases numbered 3, after V lost 4 bases and J lost 0 bases. Germline CDR1 reads SGHRS; CDR2 reads YFSETQ. This CDR3 is built from 14 residues. The CDR3 protein is CASSQTGLNTEAFF. Written as DNA, the CDR3 is TGCGCCAGCAGCCAGACAGGGCTGAACACTGAAGCTTTCTTT.

The chain combines TRBV6-1 with TRBJ2-1, with D possibly matching TRBD2 (5 bases). From germline, CDR1 is MNHNS and CDR2 SASEGT. The CDR3 length is 14 residues. Trimming cost V 8 bases and J 5 bases, with 16 bases left between them. CDR3: CASGPLRADNEQFF. Here the CDR3 DNA reads TGTGCCAGCGGCCCCTTGAGGGCGGACAATGAGCAGTTCTTC.

As for this clonotype: A much larger clone lies a single base off, so this may be a read error. The chain combines TRBV29-1 with TRBJ2-1; D unresolved. Trimming removed 5 bases at V and 4 bases at J, with 18 bases between. Germline-derived CDR1 and CDR2 are SQVTM and ANQGSEA. This CDR3 is 15 amino acids long. CDR3 DNA sequence: TGCAGCGTTCACGGCAGCCTCTCCCTTTACAATGAGCAGTTCTTC. Protein product: CSVHGSLSLYNEQFF.

This clonotype was picked up a small number of times. The chain is built from TRBV18 and TRBJ2-1, with D perhaps matching TRBD1 (6 bases). Germline-derived CDR1 and CDR2 are KGHSH and LQKENI. V gave up 4 bases and J gave up 2 bases, with 15 bases separating them. CDR3 length: 16 amino acids. Written as DNA, the CDR3 is TGTGCCAGCTCACGATCCACAGGGAAGGCCTACAATGAGCAGTTCTTC. The encoded protein is CASSRSTGKAYNEQFF.

In the case of this clonotype: Given a much more abundant clone one base away, this may be a read error. In DNA form, the CDR3 reads TGTGCCACCAGCCTATTCTTAGGGCCTATAGTTGGTGAGCAGTTCTTC. It codes for CATSLFLGPIVGEQFF. V gene TRBV15 combines with J gene TRBJ2-1; D not resolved. The V and J ends lost 5 bases and 9 bases respectively, with 23 bases between them. CDR1 is LNHNV and CDR2 is YYDKDF in the germline V gene (reference sequence). The CDR3 runs 16 residues.

The V and J genes are TRBV11-2 and TRBJ2-2, with D uncertain. V shed 5 bases and J shed 5 bases, with 18 bases lying between them. The CDR3 is 16 residues long. The germline V gene encodes CDR1 SGHAT and CDR2 FQNNGV. The DNA of the CDR3 is TGTGCCAGCAGCCGACTGAGCAAATTAGGGACCGGGGAGCTGTTTTTT. Translating gives CASSRLSKLGTGELFF.

V gene TRBV7-3 combines with J gene TRBJ2-3, with 12 bases lining up with TRBD2. Germline V gene lookup returns CDR1 SGHTA and CDR2 FQGTGA. V dropped 4 bases and J dropped 2; count of bases not matched to a gene: 7. The CDR3 runs 17 residues. The CDR3 sequence is CASSSTSGRRDTDTQYF. The CDR3 region has the DNA TGTGCCAGCAGCTCGACTAGCGGGAGACGGGACACAGATACGCAGTATTTT.